Below, one T cell receptor (beta chain) is given with its context. What antigen it recognizes has not been identified. One base away there is no much larger clone; base qualities are not given. Genomic DNA was extracted from sorted cells for sequencing of the TCRbeta CDR3 region. TCRbeta CDR3 regions were sequenced using the immunoSEQ Assay. TCRdb mirrors the immuneACCESS table, restricted to in-frame sequences. Some clones are absent from its copies; in checked studies, under half trace to an unresolved V gene, and the reason for the others is unknown. The sample has around 40,000 clones on record, around four fifths of them singletons. Of the sample, 2.5% to 3% falls within the top ten clones. Patients with autoimmune disease history or receiving systemic immunosuppression were excluded from the trial. In every dose cohort, peripheral blood was drawn for TCR sequencing at baseline, cycle 4 day 1, and cycle 7 day 1. Samples came from an open-label, multicenter, first-in-human phase I dose-escalation trial of ivuxolimab. The trial enrolled adults with locally advanced or metastatic head and neck squamous cell, hepatocellular, melanoma or renal cell carcinoma. CD4+ and CD8+ T cells were sorted separately from peripheral blood before TCR sequencing.

The source of the sample is a study of OX40 agonist ivuxolimab in advanced cancers. At the level of the whole study: The costimulatory receptor OX40 (CD134) was targeted by ivuxolimab, a fully human IgG2 agonistic monoclonal antibody. Intravenous ivuxolimab was administered to patients every 2 weeks at six dose levels: 0.01, 0.1, 0.3, 1.5, 3 and 10 mg/kg. Of the 50 to 55 dose-escalation patients, hepatocellular carcinoma was present in about 20, melanoma in approximately 15, renal cell carcinoma in 9 and head and neck cancer in 9. A male proportion of about 79% and a mean age of about 60 years, ranging from about 23 to 90, were recorded for the dose-escalation cohort. Prior anti-PD-1, anti-PD-L1 or anti-CTLA-4 therapy was permitted, and about 40% of dose-escalation patients had received checkpoint inhibitors. Partial responses occurred in three dose-escalation patients: two with cutaneous melanoma and one with hepatocellular carcinoma. Peripheral TCRbeta sequencing was intended to test whether TCR sequence diversity was altered and clonal T-cell expansion was caused by ivuxolimab. The paper covers the monotherapy dose-escalation part of the phase I ivuxolimab trial, which included N ≈ 57 patients. What the study reported, not specific to this receptor: Low levels of normalized T-cell clonal expansion were also seen in some patients who did not respond. At doses of 0.1 to 3.0 mg/kg, clonal expansion of both CD4+ and CD8+ T cells in blood was seen between baseline and week 6. After ivuxolimab, expanded clones were on average more numerous among CD8+ T cells than among CD4+ T cells. The antigen specificity of the peripheral T cells that underwent clonal expansion was not determined. In the 0.1-3.0 mg/kg groups, partial responders were among the patients with the lowest normalized peripheral clonal expansion, particularly in CD8+ T cells.

The receptor was isolated from an adult with an advanced solid tumor such as melanoma, head and neck, liver or kidney cancer. Sequencing used CD4+ or CD8+ T cells sorted from blood, obtained in a trial of the OX40 agonist ivuxolimab.

The nucleotide sequence is TGTGCCAGCAGGAGGGCCTCCGGGACTGGGTTAAACAATGAGCAGTTCTTC. The translation is CASRRASGTGLNNEQFF. The chain links TRBV6-4 with TRBJ2-1, and perhaps TRBD2 as D gene, on 6 matching bases. Spanning cysteine to phenylalanine, the CDR3 consists of 17 amino acids. Kept here is only the CDR3 DNA, which spans 51 bases and is read in frame from base 1. From a lookup of the germline V gene, CDR1 and CDR2 are MRHNA and SNTAGT. At the junction V is shortened by 6 bases and J by 5 bases, with 23 bases in between.